The 6 T cell receptor beta chains below all came from one sample that was sequenced in a study of radiotherapy plus CTLA-4 blockade in lung cancer. Some clones are missing from TCRdb's copy, which holds only in-frame ones; the method was immunoSEQ multiplex PCR. This table has roughly 66,000 clones, about 83% appearing once. Sequenced material: peripheral blood, taken from a patient treated with radiotherapy plus ipilimumab. These receptors all stem from a human donor with non-small cell lung cancer who had a partial response to radiotherapy plus ipilimumab.

This chain uses TRBV5-6 with TRBJ2-1, with D perhaps TRBD2 (8 bases). CDR1 and CDR2 from the germline V gene are SGHDT and YYEEEE. Trimming pared 3 bases from V and 7 bases from J, leaving 17 bases between. The CDR3 covers 15 residues. The DNA for the CDR3 is TGTGCCAGCAGCTCGGGACTAGGGGGCCCGAATGAGCAGTTCTTC. Amino acids: CASSSGLGGPNEQFF.

This chain uses TRBV7-9 with TRBJ2-5, with D perhaps matching TRBD1 (6 bases). This CDR3 is built from 14 residues. From germline, CDR1 is SEHNR and CDR2 FQNEAQ (reference sequence). V lost 1 base and J lost 1, with 7 bases in between. The CDR3: CASSLVGGQETQYF. The CDR3 region has the DNA TGTGCCAGCAGCTTAGTAGGGGGCCAAGAGACCCAGTACTTC.

The chain is built from TRBV2 and TRBJ2-3; a weak D match, TRBD2 (6 bases). Germline assignment: CDR1 SNHLY and CDR2 FYNNEI. Trimming stripped 7 bases from V and 7 bases from J, with 15 bases between. The CDR3 runs 13 residues. CDR3 DNA sequence: TGTGCCAGCACGGAGGGGACCCCAAATACGCAGTATTTT. Encoded protein: CASTEGTPNTQYF. Full variable domain (outside the CDR3, taken from reference TRBV2 and TRBJ2-3): EPEVTQTPSHQVTQMGQEVILRCVPISNHLYFYWYRQILGQKVEFLVSFYNNEISEKSEIFDDQFSVERPDGSNFTLKIRSTKLEDSAMYFCASTEGTPNTQYFGPGTRLTVL.

This CDR3 is CASSLGDRLAGSQERTQYF. DNA of the CDR3: TGCGCCAGCAGCTTGGGGGACCGACTAGCGGGAAGCCAAGAACGGACCCAGTACTTC. J is TRBJ2-5 and V is TRBV5-1, with 11 bases that match TRBD2. CDR1 SGHRS and CDR2 YFSETQ come from the germline V gene. The CDR3 has 19 amino acids. V trimming: 0 bases; J trimming: 7 bases; junction bases outside the gene matches: 17.

This rearrangement joins TRBV30 to TRBJ1-2; weak D call: TRBD1 (6 bases). With 2 bases removed from V and 1 base from J, the gap between germline ends came to 17 bases. This CDR3 is built from 16 residues. The V gene's germline CDR1 is GTSNPN and CDR2 SVGIG (reference sequence). CDR3 nucleotides: TGTGCCTGGAGTTTTCCCTACAGGGATCATAACTATGGCTACACCTTC. Protein sequence: CAWSFPYRDHNYGYTF.

This clone has just one count. The CDR3 reads CASNPGLAGSGDTQYF. Written as DNA, the CDR3 is TGTGCCAGCAACCCTGGACTAGCGGGATCGGGAGATACGCAGTATTTT. The chain employs TRBV2 and TRBJ2-3; 12 bases line up with TRBD2. The CDR3 covers 16 residues. Germline V gene data show CDR1 as SNHLY and CDR2 as FYNNEI. J gave up 5 bases and V 7 bases, and 10 bases lay outside the gene matches.